This T cell receptor beta chain is drawn from a study of beta chain features in type 1 diabetes (dated by TCRdb to the late 2010s). With respect to the entire study: Mean age, gender distribution, total cell number and subset yield did not differ between patients and healthy donors. Regulatory and stem cell-like memory subsets were obtained from only 8 patients and roughly 8 healthy donors, while naive and central memory subsets were obtained from all 30 or so donors. The study compared the TCRB repertoires of sorted circulating CD4+ T cell subsets in recently diagnosed type 1 diabetes patients with those in matched healthy donors. A total of some 110 million sorted cells were examined across all samples, and a strong correlation was observed between cell number per subset and RNA yield.

The CDR3 goes from the cysteine to the phenylalanine over 15 residues. Just CDR3 DNA is preserved here, 45 bases in frame from base 1. V and J are trimmed by 4 bases and 3 bases, and the gene matches miss 6 bases of the junction. CDR1 is given as SGHVS and CDR2 as FNYEAQ, both from the germline V gene. A single peripheral blood draw of 95 to 150 mL on average was collected from each donor into heparinised tubes. A BD FACSAria II and a panel including CD45RO, CCR7, CD25, CD127, CD95 and CD27 were used to sort naive, central memory, regulatory and stem cell-like memory CD4+ T cells. A purity above 95% was achieved for all sorted populations. PBMCs were isolated right away by Lymphoprep density gradient centrifugation and were stained directly, without culture. Samples were stained and sorted in pairs, with one healthy donor and one patient per experiment, so that batch effects were minimized. This clone turned up a few times. No cognate antigen has been identified for it. One base away there is no much larger clone; base qualities are not given.

The entire amount of isolated RNA was reverse transcribed using the High Capacity cDNA Reverse Transcription Kit, so the sequenced TCRB transcripts were expressed ones. Naive, central memory and regulatory T cell samples underwent deep immunoSEQ sequencing, averaging about 3.57 million total reads per sample. After sorted cells were lysed in RLT buffer, RNA was extracted with DNase-treated RNeasy Micro or Mini kits, with the choice depending on cell number. Each cell subset was processed on its own to prevent cross-contamination, while patient and healthy donor samples were processed together. The immunoSEQ multiplex PCR was used to amplify TCRB sequences from cDNA, generating 87-bp fragments that spanned the CDR3 region. Sequencing of the amplicons was done on the Illumina HiSeq platform. The source study handled its data this way. PCR bias was computationally corrected using synthetic template baselines, reads within Hamming distance 2 were collapsed, and singletons that could not be merged were discarded. Reads were aligned to IMGT to assign V, D and J genes, CDR3 length, and insertions or deletions at six rearrangement sites. Within each subset, clonotype counts were normalized to the number of sorted cells before true diversity and Gini coefficients were calculated with the tcR R package. Repertoire sharing was quantified using the overlap coefficient calculated on TCRB nucleotide sequences. Out-of-frame TCRB sequences from naive cells were analyzed as a proxy for the pre-selection repertoire. TCRdb carries this immuneACCESS record with in-frame sequences only. Its versions omit some clonotypes, under half of them owing to an unresolved V gene in the studies checked, with the rest unexplained. Clone size and the V and J calls come from that table; the DNA yielded D and trimming. For this sample the table gives around 330,000 clones, of which approximately 10% were detected only once. More than 0.015% of the sample is held by the ten biggest clonotypes.

General conclusions and limits of the study: Sequencing cDNA rather than genomic DNA could over-represent highly expressing activated cells, although activation and CD3 levels did not differ between groups. PCR might favor shorter templates, but patient and control samples were amplified and corrected together, so any skew would affect both groups equally. Type 1 diabetes patients showed a moderate but significant shortening of TCRB CDR3 length in all four CD4+ subsets. HLA sub-analyses involved small numbers of individuals, so any influence of HLA type on TCRB rearrangement remained unresolved. Fewer insertions and more nucleotide deletions at VDJ recombination sites were observed in patients with type 1 diabetes, implying thymic rearrangement abnormalities. Naive, central memory and regulatory TCRB repertoires appeared to be more similar among patients than among healthy donors.

Sequencing input: naive CD4+ T cells from blood. This specimen's cell subset or site label, per the study, means: true naive CD4+ T cells. The sequence was obtained from a woman under 40 in good health. The chain is made from TRBV7-6 and TRBJ2-3, with TRBD1 identical over 8 junction bases. The sequenced DNA: TGTGCCAGCAGCTCCCTGACAGGGGCAACAGATACGCAGTATTTT. This codes for CASSSLTGATDTQYF.